Following are 27 T cell receptor beta chains from one sample sequenced in a study of OX40 agonist ivuxolimab in advanced cancers. The assay was immunoSEQ multiplex PCR, and TCRdb's table has in-frame clones only and misses some. Counted here are tens of thousands of clones, roughly 80% occurring once; the ten biggest clones make up roughly 24%. The sample here was CD4+ or CD8+ T cells sorted from blood, taken in a trial of the OX40 agonist ivuxolimab. These receptors were taken from an adult with an advanced solid tumor such as melanoma, head and neck, liver or kidney cancer.

V gene TRBV11-2 combines with J gene TRBJ2-5; no clear D gene. Germline V CDR1 and CDR2: SGHAT, FQNNGV. The germline V and J ends were trimmed by 3 bases and 1 base, with 12 bases remaining between them. The CDR3 loop spans 15 amino acids. The CDR3 reads CASSLYVVPQETQYF. The CDR3 DNA is TGTGCCAGCAGCTTGTATGTAGTTCCCCAAGAGACCCAGTACTTC.

This sequence joins TRBV27 and TRBJ1-1; D is unresolved. Trimming left V 10 bases short and J 7 bases short, with 19 bases between. Per germline, CDR1 MNHEY and CDR2 SMNVEV (reference sequence). The CDR3 is 13 residues long. CDR3 bases: TGTGCCACCGCCAGTTTGAACCTCGATGAAGCTTTCTTT. This codes for CATASLNLDEAFF.

This clone was seen only once. This chain joins TRBV30 and TRBJ2-2; the D gene is possibly TRBD2 (5 bases). This CDR3 contains 14 residues. The V gene's germline CDR1 is GTSNPN and CDR2 SVGIG (reference sequence). V was clipped by 1 base and J by 0 bases, with 6 bases between them. CDR3 sequence (DNA): TGTGCCTGGAGTGGCGGGCCGAACACCGGGGAGCTGTTTTTT. This sequence encodes CAWSGGPNTGELFF.

The J gene is TRBJ1-1, the V gene TRBV19, with D tentatively TRBD1 (6 bases). The CDR3 is 11 amino acids. Trimming stripped 11 bases from V and 10 bases from J, with 17 bases between. The germline gives CDR1 LNHDA, CDR2 SQIVND (reference sequence). CDR3 sequence reads: CAARSQGSAFF. The CDR3 DNA reads TGTGCCGCCCGTTCACAGGGCTCAGCTTTCTTT.

This clone was found once. This rearrangement joins TRBV4-2 to TRBJ2-2; no firm D call. V was shortened by 0 bases and J by 1 base, with 12 bases between the two germline ends. Germline V gene data show CDR1 as LGHNA and CDR2 as YNFKEQ. This CDR3 spans 17 amino acids. Written as DNA, the CDR3 is TGTGCCAGCAGCCAAGATCGCTGGCAGATGAACACCGGGGAGCTGTTTTTT. Protein product: CASSQDRWQMNTGELFF.

The chain uses TRBV28 and TRBJ2-7, with a tentative D call TRBD2 (5 bases). The CDR3 totals 12 residues. Germline loops: CDR1 MDHEN, CDR2 SYDVKM. Between the trimmed V and J ends, which lost 8 bases and 3 bases, there was a span of 11 bases. Here the CDR3 DNA reads TGTGCCAGCGCGAGGAGGATCTACGAGCAGTACTTC. Residues: CASARRIYEQYF.

The V call is TRBV5-1, the J call TRBJ2-7; TRBD2 matches at 15 bases. Germline CDR1 SGHRS, CDR2 YFSETQ. Losses at the gene ends were 3 bases for V and 2 bases for J; bases not matched to a gene: 6. The CDR3 is made up of 17 amino acids. The CDR3 nucleotides read TGCGCCAGCAGCTCGGAGGGGACTAGCGGGGGGACCTACGAGCAGTACTTC. It encodes CASSSEGTSGGTYEQYF.

This clone was detected once. The chain has TRBV2 and TRBJ2-1; 14 nucleotides align to TRBD2. The CDR3 loop spans 17 amino acids. Per the germline V gene, CDR1 is SNHLY and CDR2 is FYNNEI. The V segment lost 6 bases and the J segment 6 bases; nucleotides outside the gene matches: 10. The CDR3 protein is CASSIQTSGGAGNEQFF. The CDR3 nucleotides are TGTGCCAGCAGCATACAGACTAGCGGGGGGGCCGGCAATGAGCAGTTCTTC.

The chain couples TRBV7-2 to TRBJ1-1; tentatively, D is TRBD1 (5 bases). Deletions cut 5 bases from V and 1 base from J, with 23 bases between. The germline gives CDR1 SGHTA, CDR2 FQGNSA. The CDR3 length is 18 residues. CDR3 in amino acids: CASSAKTQGWDPNTEAFF. DNA of the CDR3: TGTGCCAGCAGCGCCAAGACGCAGGGTTGGGACCCGAACACTGAAGCTTTCTTT.

This clone qualifies as large (0.1 to 1%). The chain recombines TRBV7-9 with TRBJ2-2; D might be TRBD1 or TRBD2, each matching 5 bases. V gave up 5 bases and J gave up 3 bases, with 16 bases separating them. This CDR3 spans 16 amino acids. Looked up from germline, CDR1 is SEHNR and CDR2 is FQNEAQ (reference sequence). In nucleotides, the CDR3 is TGTGCCAGCAGCGCGAGGCTGGGGGTAGACACCGGGGAGCTGTTTTTT. Amino acid sequence: CASSARLGVDTGELFF.

The chain couples TRBV28 to TRBJ1-1; D perhaps matches TRBD1 (6 bases). Trimming removed 4 bases at V and 1 base at J, with 7 bases between. The CDR3 loop spans 13 amino acids. CDR1 and CDR2 (germline): MDHEN, SYDVKM. In DNA, the CDR3 is TGTGCCAGCAGTTGGGGGGCGAACACTGAAGCTTTCTTT. It codes for CASSWGANTEAFF.

The chain employs TRBV14 and TRBJ2-5, with TRBD1 matching 7 bases. The CDR3 spans 14 residues. With V trimmed by 8 bases and J by 3 bases, 9 bases remained unmatched. The V gene's germline CDR1 is SGHDN and CDR2 FVKESK. CDR3 loop: CASGLLRGKETQYF. The CDR3 coding sequence is TGTGCCAGCGGCCTACTCAGGGGGAAAGAGACCCAGTACTTC. Combining the CDR3 with reference TRBV14 and TRBJ2-5 gives the whole variable domain EAGVTQFPSHSVIEKGQTVTLRCDPISGHDNLYWYRRVMGKEIKFLLHFVKESKQDESGMPNNRFLAERTGGTYSTLKVQPAELEDSGVYFCASGLLRGKETQYFGPGTRLLVL.

The chain is built from TRBV12-5 and TRBJ2-7; 8 nucleotides match TRBD2. This CDR3 region has 16 residues. Germline-derived CDR1 and CDR2 are LGHNT and FRNRAP. V gave up 1 base and J gave up 4 bases; unmatched junction bases: 9. The CDR3 DNA reads TGTGCTAGTGGTTTGGATCCGGGAGGGGGGTTTTACGAGCAGTACTTC. This gives the protein CASGLDPGGGFYEQYF. Supplemented by reference TRBV12-5 and TRBJ2-7, the full variable domain reads DARVTQTPRHKVTEMGQEVTMRCQPILGHNTVFWYRQTMMQGLELLAYFRNRAPLDDSGMPKDRFSAEMPDATLATLKIQPSEPRDSAVYFCASGLDPGGGFYEQYFGPGTRLTVT.

The chain has TRBV7-8 and TRBJ2-5; 8 nucleotides align to TRBD2. V was pared by 5 bases and J by 4 bases, with 9 bases of the junction left unmatched. The CDR3 totals 15 residues. Per germline, CDR1 SGHVS and CDR2 FQNEAQ. CDR3 loop: CASSTPGLVRETQYF. The DNA for the CDR3 is TGTGCCAGCAGCACCCCGGGACTAGTACGAGAGACCCAGTACTTC.

The V gene is TRBV25-1, the J gene TRBJ2-5, with D perhaps TRBD1 (6 bases). TRBJ2-7 matches the DNA end more closely, so the J call is doubtful. Germline V gene sequence: CDR1 MGHDK, CDR2 SYGVNS. The length of the CDR3 is 13 residues. CDR3 DNA sequence: TGTGCCAGCAGGCCCGGGACAAACTACGAGCAGTACTTC. As protein: CASRPGTNYEQYF.

The gene calls are TRBV2 and TRBJ1-1; D is unclear. This CDR3 is built from 15 residues. CDR1 SNHLY and CDR2 FYNNEI come from the germline V gene. V was cut by 6 bases and J by 0 bases, with 14 bases left in between. CDR3: CASSVNILVNTEAFF. In DNA, the CDR3 is TGTGCCAGCAGCGTTAACATATTAGTGAACACTGAAGCTTTCTTT.

This clone has only a few counts. The J gene is TRBJ1-1, the V gene TRBV4-1; 10 nucleotides agree with TRBD1. Germline V gene lookup returns CDR1 MGHRA and CDR2 YSYEKL. The CDR3 consists of 14 residues. The V gene end was trimmed by 5 bases and the J gene end by 5 bases; junction bases not matched to a gene: 5. The CDR3 protein is CASSLDRGVTEAFF. The CDR3 DNA reads as TGCGCCAGCAGCTTGGACAGGGGGGTGACTGAAGCTTTCTTT.

The rearrangement links TRBV7-6 to TRBJ2-2; D may match TRBD1 or TRBD2 (6 bases each). The germline gives CDR1 SGHVS, CDR2 FNYEAQ. The CDR3 has 19 residues. V lost 4 bases, J lost 4 bases, and 25 bases lay in between. The CDR3 reads CASSSPPRGASWTTGELFF. The CDR3 DNA reads TGTGCCAGCAGCTCTCCCCCGAGGGGGGCGTCATGGACCACCGGGGAGCTGTTTTTT.

The V call is TRBV7-6, the J call TRBJ2-4; D might be TRBD2 (5 bases). The CDR3 spans 15 residues. V was trimmed by 1 base and J by 2 bases, leaving 9 bases between them. Germline assignment: CDR1 SGHVS and CDR2 FNYEAQ. CDR3 sequence (DNA): TGTGCCAGCAGCTTAGGGCCGGGGACCAAAAACATTCAGTACTTC. Protein sequence: CASSLGPGTKNIQYF.

This rearrangement joins TRBV19 to TRBJ2-7; 10 bases agree with TRBD2. Germline-derived CDR1 and CDR2 are LNHDA and SQIVND (reference sequence). J gave up 7 bases and V 6 bases, and 6 bases lay outside the gene matches. This CDR3 region has 13 residues. Here the CDR3 DNA reads TGTGCCAGTAGCTCAGGACTAGCGGTTGAGCAGTACTTC. It codes for CASSSGLAVEQYF.

This clone was seen only a few times. The chain carries TRBV25-1 and TRBJ2-5; no firm D call. V gave up 7 bases and J gave up 0 bases, with 9 bases separating them. Germline V gives CDR1 MGHDK, CDR2 SYGVNS. The CDR3 contains 13 residues. In DNA, the CDR3 is TGTGCCAGCACCCCCCAGTACCAAGAGACCCAGTACTTC. Translating gives CASTPQYQETQYF.

The CDR3 is CASSPRQGRNPYNEQFF. The DNA of the CDR3 is TGTGCCAGCAGTCCACGACAGGGGCGAAACCCCTACAATGAGCAGTTCTTC. This chain uses TRBV28 with TRBJ2-1; TRBD1 agrees at 8 bases. Germline CDR1 and CDR2: MDHEN and SYDVKM. The V segment lost 5 bases and the J segment 2 bases; nucleotides outside the gene matches: 11. This CDR3 contains 17 residues.

The V gene is TRBV30, the J gene TRBJ2-7, with D perhaps matching TRBD1 or TRBD2 (5 bases each). The germline V gene encodes CDR1 GTSNPN and CDR2 SVGIG (reference sequence). This CDR3 is 14 amino acids long. Trimming took off 2 bases at V and 1 base at J, with 12 bases between the two ends. The CDR3 bases are TGTGCCTGGAGTCGGGGCAGCGGATCCTACGAGCAGTACTTC. Its protein product is CAWSRGSGSYEQYF.

On this clone: This CDR3 fails to terminate in the conserved phenylalanine or tryptophan, so it likely reflects a read error. The chain is built from TRBV6-1 and TRBJ1-6, with D possibly being TRBD1 (6 bases). This CDR3 has 15 residues. In germline, CDR1 is MNHNS, CDR2 SASEGT. Trimming cost V 6 bases and J 8 bases, with 17 bases left between them. DNA for the CDR3: TGTGCCAGCAGCGAGGGGGGAGTCCTCTATTCACCCCTCCACTCT. It codes for CASSEGGVLYSPLHS.

The rearrangement links TRBV12-5 to TRBJ1-1, with 10 positions matching TRBD1. This CDR3 is built from 12 residues. J was trimmed by 8 bases and V by 6 bases; bases with no gene match: 3. Germline lookup yields CDR1 LGHNT and CDR2 FRNRAP. DNA of the CDR3: TGTGCTAGTGGAGGGACAGGGGAAGAAGCTTTCTTT. It specifies CASGGTGEEAFF.

This sequence joins TRBV5-1 and TRBJ2-5, with 7 bases lining up with TRBD2. With V trimmed by 3 bases and J by 1 base, 3 bases remained unmatched. This CDR3 comprises 14 residues. The germline gives CDR1 SGHRS, CDR2 YFSETQ. CDR3 DNA sequence: TGCGCCAGCAGCTCCCTAGCGGCCCAAGAGACCCAGTACTTC. This gives the protein CASSSLAAQETQYF.

This chain links TRBV7-9 with TRBJ2-5, with D possibly called TRBD1 or TRBD2 (5 bases each). Germline values: CDR1 SEHNR, CDR2 FQNEAQ (reference sequence). The V and J ends lost 1 base and 4 bases respectively, with 16 bases between them. This CDR3 has 16 residues. CDR3 nucleotide sequence: TGTGCCAGCAGCTTAGGTGTTTTGGGGGTTGGAGAGACCCAGTACTTC. Its translation: CASSLGVLGVGETQYF.